The T cell receptor beta chain described here comes from a study of blood T cell repertoires in COVID-19. The repertoire was sequenced with immunoSEQ multiplex PCR; TCRdb's copy has only in-frame clones and lacks some. The sample yields 30,000 to 50,000 clones, almost 85% seen once. V gave up 0 bases and J gave up 2 bases; unmatched junction bases: 5. The CDR3 extends over 16 amino acids. Germline-derived CDR1 and CDR2 are SGHRS and YFSETQ. The clonotype was recovered from a human donor in a cohort sampled during active COVID-19. Material: peripheral blood. The chain has TRBV5-1 and TRBJ2-7, with TRBD1 matching over 10 bases. CDR3 in amino acids: CASSLAGTGVPYEQYF. In nucleotides, the CDR3 is TGCGCCAGCAGCTTGGCCGGGACAGGGGTCCCCTACGAGCAGTACTTC.